This T cell receptor beta chain was sequenced for a study of T cell repertoires in cytomegalovirus infection. Whole-study findings and limits: CMV carriers with the relevant HLA were identified by cumulative public TCR beta family frequency.

Each CDR3 protein gets one entry after TCRdb re-called the reads with MiXCR. The sample contains approximately 500,000 distinct CDR3 sequences, 33% of which appear only once. Germline V CDR1 and CDR2: SSHAT, FNYEAQ (reference sequence). This CDR3 is 13 amino acids long. A note on this clonotype: The antigen remains undetermined. The junction shows a germline mismatch at one end, possibly a read error.

This sequence originates from a human donor in good health (CMV status not recorded). Some clones in this sample may be carry-over from other donors' samples. Sequences were derived from cultured PBMCs, sampled from culture after CMV antigen stimulation. V is TRBV7-7 and J is TRBJ2-5, with a tentative D call TRBD2 (6 bases). The CDR3 bases are TGTGCTAGCAGCCCAGGGACTGCGGAGACCCAGTACTTC. This encodes CASSPGTAETQYF.